The 8 T cell receptor beta chains in this list originate from one sample, sequenced in a study of T cells expressing NK-cell markers. TCRdb reprocessed the 5' RACE reads, keeping one entry per CDR3 protein, no DNA. The sample includes about 160,000 distinct CDR3 sequences. The specimen sequenced was blood T cells: a sorted CD56 or NKG2C T cell subset, CD4+ or CD8+ T cells, or bulk PBMC T cells (not recorded which). The receptors here all came from a woman aged 18-70 years in good health.

Here the CDR3 reads CAISPGGVSYEQYF. The chain carries TRBV10-3 and TRBJ2-7; TCRdb reports TRBD1, a call that lacks DNA to check it against. This CDR3 region has 14 residues. CDR1 ENHRY and CDR2 SYGVKD come from the germline V gene.

CDR3 region: CASSLGDRGNGYTF. The rearrangement uses TRBV5-1 and TRBJ1-2; the TCRdb D gene call, TRBD1, has no DNA to confirm it. Germline lookup yields CDR1 SGHRS and CDR2 YFSETQ. The length of the CDR3 is 14 residues.

The chain links TRBV6-1 to TRBJ1-6; TCRdb's assignment of TRBD1 cannot be checked, as there is no DNA. Per germline, CDR1 MNHNS and CDR2 SASEGT. The CDR3 contains 15 residues. The chain's CDR3 is CASSGGTGQDSPLHF.

The chain joins TRBV7-9 to TRBJ2-2; TCRdb gives TRBD2 as the D gene, but with no DNA this cannot be confirmed. The CDR3 spans 14 residues. Germline CDR1 is SEHNR and CDR2 is FQNEAQ (reference sequence). The chain's CDR3 is CASSLGPGTGELFF.

The genes are TRBV7-3 and TRBJ2-1; TCRdb's assignment of TRBD2 cannot be checked, as there is no DNA. The CDR3 contains 15 residues. Germline CDR1 reads SGHTA; CDR2 reads FQGTGA. The CDR3 is CASSQEGLAYNEQFF. Looking up the rest from reference TRBV7-3 and TRBJ2-1 gives the full variable domain: GAGVSQTPSNKVTEKGKYVELRCDPISGHTALYWYRQSLGQGPEFLIYFQGTGAADDSGLPNDRFFAVRPEGSVSTLKIQRTERGDSAVYLCASSQEGLAYNEQFFGPGTRLTVL.

This chain links TRBV24-1 with TRBJ2-1; without DNA, the TCRdb call of TRBD1 cannot be checked. This CDR3 has 15 residues. Germline CDR1 KGHDR, CDR2 SFDVKD. CDR3: CATSEGGGWYNEQFF.

This CDR3 reads CASSFGGHSGNTIYF. The chain links TRBV12-3 or TRBV12-4 to TRBJ1-3. The CDR3 is made up of 15 amino acids.

The chain employs TRBV20-1 and TRBJ2-3; TCRdb designates TRBD2, a call that cannot be tested without DNA. Germline V gene data show CDR1 as DFQATT and CDR2 as SNEGSKA (reference sequence). The CDR3 has 17 amino acids. The CDR3 sequence: CSARVARGGFGTDTQYF.